The T cell receptor beta chain described here comes from a study of breast tumors, draining lymph nodes, adjacent tissues. Findings and limits, study-wide: Luminal-like breast cancer showed significantly greater tumor-nontumor repertoire similarity than basal-like breast cancer did.

This clonotype was seen only once. Its target is not known. MiXCR was run by TCRdb on the multiplex PCR reads, yielding one entry per CDR3 protein. Here the sample spans more than 10,000 distinct CDR3 sequences, around 70% being singletons. The clonotype originates from a female donor with breast cancer. Some clones in this sample may be carry-over from other donors' samples. What was sequenced was tumor-adjacent breast tissue.

DNA of the CDR3: TGTGCCAGCAGCTTAGATTGGCTAGCGGCAAACACCGGGGAGCTGTTTTTT. Residues: CASSLDWLAANTGELFF. The chain joins TRBV7-8 to TRBJ2-2; 7 bases fit TRBD2. The length of the CDR3 is 17 residues. CDR1 is SGHVS, CDR2 FQNEAQ, per germline. V lost 1 base to trimming and J lost 2 bases; unmatched junction nucleotides: 7. Together with reference TRBV7-8 and TRBJ2-2, the CDR3 gives the full variable domain: GAGVSQSPRYKVAKRGQDVALRCDPISGHVSLFWYQQALGQGPEFLTYFQNEAQLDKSGLPSDRFFAERPEGSVSTLKIQRTQQEDSAVYLCASSLDWLAANTGELFFGEGSRLTVL.